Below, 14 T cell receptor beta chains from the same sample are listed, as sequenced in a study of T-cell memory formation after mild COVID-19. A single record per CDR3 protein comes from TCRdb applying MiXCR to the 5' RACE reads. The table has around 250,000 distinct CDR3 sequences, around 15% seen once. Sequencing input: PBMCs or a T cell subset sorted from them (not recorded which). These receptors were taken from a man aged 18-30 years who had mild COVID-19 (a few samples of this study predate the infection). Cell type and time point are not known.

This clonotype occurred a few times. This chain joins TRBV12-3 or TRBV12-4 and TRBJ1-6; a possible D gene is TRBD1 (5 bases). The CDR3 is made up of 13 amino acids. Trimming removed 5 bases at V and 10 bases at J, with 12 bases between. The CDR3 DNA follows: TGTGCCAGCAGTCTCGGGGGAAGCTCACCCCTCCACTTT. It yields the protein CASSLGGSSPLHF.

The CDR3: CASSFQLSYGYTF. Here the CDR3 DNA reads TGTGCCAGCAGCTTCCAGCTCTCCTATGGCTACACCTTC. J is TRBJ1-2 and V is TRBV7-9; unclear D gene. Germline assignment: CDR1 SEHNR and CDR2 FQNEAQ (reference sequence). The CDR3 covers 13 residues. V was shortened by 3 bases and J by 4 bases, with 9 bases between the two germline ends.

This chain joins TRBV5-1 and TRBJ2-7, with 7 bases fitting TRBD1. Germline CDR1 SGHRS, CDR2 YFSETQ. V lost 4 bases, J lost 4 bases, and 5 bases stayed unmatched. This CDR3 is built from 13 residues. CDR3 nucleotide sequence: TGCGCCAGCAGCCGAACAGGGGCGTACGAGCAGTACTTC. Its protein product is CASSRTGAYEQYF.

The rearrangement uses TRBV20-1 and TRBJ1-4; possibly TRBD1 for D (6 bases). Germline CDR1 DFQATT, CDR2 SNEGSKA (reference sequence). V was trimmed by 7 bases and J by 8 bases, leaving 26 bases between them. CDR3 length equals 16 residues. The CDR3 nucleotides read TGCAGTGAGGGGGGATCTTCCGGGGCGAGTAGAGAAAAACTGTTTTTT. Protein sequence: CSEGGSSGASREKLFF.

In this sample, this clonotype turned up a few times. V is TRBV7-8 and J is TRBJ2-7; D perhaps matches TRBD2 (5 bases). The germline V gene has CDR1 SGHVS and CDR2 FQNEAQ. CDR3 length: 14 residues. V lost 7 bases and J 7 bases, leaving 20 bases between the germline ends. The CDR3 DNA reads TGTGCCAGCACCTCCCCCGGACTTAACAAAGAGCAGTACTTC. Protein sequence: CASTSPGLNKEQYF.

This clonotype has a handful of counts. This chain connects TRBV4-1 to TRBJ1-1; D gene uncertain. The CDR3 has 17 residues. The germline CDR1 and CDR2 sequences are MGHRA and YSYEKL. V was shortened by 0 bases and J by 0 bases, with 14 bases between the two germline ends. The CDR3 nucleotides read TGCGCCAGCAGCCAAGATCCCCGGCGGCCACTGAACACTGAAGCTTTCTTT. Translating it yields CASSQDPRRPLNTEAFF.

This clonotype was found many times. The DNA of the CDR3 is TGTGCCAGCAGTTTACGGGATAGACAAGAGACCCAGTACTTC. Amino acids: CASSLRDRQETQYF. The chain joins TRBV12-3 or TRBV12-4 to TRBJ2-5, with D tentatively TRBD2 (5 bases). The CDR3 is 14 residues long. V was cut by 2 bases and J by 2 bases, with 9 bases left in between.

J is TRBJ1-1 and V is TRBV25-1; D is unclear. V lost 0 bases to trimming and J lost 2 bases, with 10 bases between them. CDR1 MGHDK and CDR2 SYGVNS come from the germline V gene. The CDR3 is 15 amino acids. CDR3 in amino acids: CASSEYGGYNTEAFF. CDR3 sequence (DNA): TGTGCCAGCAGTGAATACGGCGGGTATAACACTGAAGCTTTCTTT.

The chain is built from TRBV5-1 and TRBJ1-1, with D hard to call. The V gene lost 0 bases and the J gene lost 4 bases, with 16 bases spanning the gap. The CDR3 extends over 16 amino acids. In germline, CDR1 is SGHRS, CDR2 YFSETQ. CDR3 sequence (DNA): TGCGCCAGCAGCTTGGCCGCCATAGGAGAGGGCACTGAAGCTTTCTTT. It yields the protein CASSLAAIGEGTEAFF. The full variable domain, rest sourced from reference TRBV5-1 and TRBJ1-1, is KAGVTQTPRYLIKTRGQQVTLSCSPISGHRSVSWYQQTPGQGLQFLFEYFSETQRNKGNFPGRFSGRQFSNSRSEMNVSTLELGDSALYLCASSLAAIGEGTEAFFGQGTRLTVV.

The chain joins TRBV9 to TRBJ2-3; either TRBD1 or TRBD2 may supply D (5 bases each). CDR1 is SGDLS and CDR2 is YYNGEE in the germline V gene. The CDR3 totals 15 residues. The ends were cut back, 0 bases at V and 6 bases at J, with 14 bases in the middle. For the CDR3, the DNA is TGTGCCAGCAGCGTAGACAGTTACGAGGGGGATACGCAGTATTTT. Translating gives CASSVDSYEGDTQYF.

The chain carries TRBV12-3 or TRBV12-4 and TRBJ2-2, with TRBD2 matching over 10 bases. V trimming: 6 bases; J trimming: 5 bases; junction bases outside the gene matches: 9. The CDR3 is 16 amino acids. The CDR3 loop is CASRPPQRGGTGELFF. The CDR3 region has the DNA TGTGCCAGCAGACCCCCTCAGCGGGGGGGTACCGGGGAGCTGTTTTTT.

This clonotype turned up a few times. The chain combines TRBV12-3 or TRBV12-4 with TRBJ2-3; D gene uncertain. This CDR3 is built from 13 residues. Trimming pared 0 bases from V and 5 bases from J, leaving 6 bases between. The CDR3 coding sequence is TGTGCCAGCAGTTTAGCAGCAGGAGATACGCAGTATTTT. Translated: CASSLAAGDTQYF.

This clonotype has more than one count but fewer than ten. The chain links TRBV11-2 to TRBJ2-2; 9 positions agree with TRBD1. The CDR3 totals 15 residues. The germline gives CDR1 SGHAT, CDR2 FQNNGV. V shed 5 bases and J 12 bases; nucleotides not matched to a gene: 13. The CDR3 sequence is CASSPLPGQGGKLFF. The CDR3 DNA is TGTGCCAGCAGCCCCCTCCCGGGACAGGGTGGGAAGCTGTTTTTT. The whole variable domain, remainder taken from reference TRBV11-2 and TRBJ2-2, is EAGVAQSPRYKIIEKRQSVAFWCNPISGHATLYWYQQILGQGPKLLIQFQNNGVVDDSQLPKDRFSAERLKGVDSTLKIQPAKLEDSAVYLCASSPLPGQGGKLFFGEGSRLTVL.

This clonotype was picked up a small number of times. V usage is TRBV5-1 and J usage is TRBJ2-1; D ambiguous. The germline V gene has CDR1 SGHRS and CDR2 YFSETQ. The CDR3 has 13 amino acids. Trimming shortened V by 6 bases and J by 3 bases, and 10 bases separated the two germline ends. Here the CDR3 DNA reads TGCGCCAGCATGAGACTCAGCTACAATGAGCAGTTCTTC. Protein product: CASMRLSYNEQFF.